Below are 8 T cell receptor beta chains sequenced from a single sample in a study of human versus mouse CDR3 diversity and MHC coevolution. Sequenced by immunoSEQ multiplex PCR; TCRdb stores in-frame clones only, minus some. The table records roughly 80,000 clones, approximately 92% of them present only once. The sample was naive CD4+ T cells from blood. Subset given: CD45RO-negative CD62L-positive naive CD4 T cells. These receptors all come from a person aged 30-69 years in good health.

The gene calls are TRBV9 and TRBJ2-1; TRBD2 is a possible D gene (7 bases). Germline-derived CDR1 and CDR2 are SGDLS and YYNGEE. The V end lost 0 bases, the J end lost 3 bases, and 16 bases lay between the germline ends. This CDR3 is 17 amino acids long. CDR3 DNA: TGTGCCAGCAGCGTAGGGATTGGGGGCGGGGGCTACAATGAGCAGTTCTTC. It codes for CASSVGIGGGGYNEQFF.

The genes are TRBV12-5 and TRBJ2-2, with a tentative D call TRBD2 (5 bases). The length of the CDR3 is 15 residues. The germline V and J ends were trimmed by 1 base and 6 bases, with 12 bases remaining between them. Germline loops: CDR1 LGHNT, CDR2 FRNRAP. CDR3 protein: CASGLGLAGAGELFF. The CDR3 DNA reads as TGTGCTAGTGGTTTGGGGCTAGCCGGTGCCGGGGAGCTGTTTTTT.

The chain combines TRBV2 with TRBJ1-2; the D gene is possibly TRBD1 (6 bases). Deletions cut 8 bases from V and 4 bases from J, with 20 bases between. This CDR3 is 15 amino acids long. Germline CDR1 reads SNHLY; CDR2 reads FYNNEI. In DNA, the CDR3 is TGTGCCAGCGCACTCGCGGCGGGGGCGGTCTATGGCTACACCTTC. It translates to CASALAAGAVYGYTF.

The chain uses TRBV14 and TRBJ2-7, with D perhaps matching TRBD1 (5 bases). Germline V gene data show CDR1 as SGHDN and CDR2 as FVKESK. The CDR3 is 15 residues long. V was cut by 5 bases and J by 4 bases, with 18 bases left in between. CDR3 DNA sequence: TGTGCCAGCAGCGCCCGTCGGTCAGGGTTATACGAGCAGTACTTC. Residues: CASSARRSGLYEQYF.

The rearrangement uses TRBV12-5 and TRBJ2-7; 7 nucleotides align to TRBD1. This CDR3 contains 12 residues. In germline, CDR1 is LGHNT, CDR2 FRNRAP. CDR3 sequence: CGTGTVLSEQYF. CDR3 nucleotides: TGTGGGACCGGGACAGTACTCTCCGAGCAGTACTTC.

As DNA, the CDR3 is TGTGCCAGCAGTGAGGCTTACGAGCAGTACTTC. Translating it yields CASSEAYEQYF. The V gene is TRBV6-1, the J gene TRBJ2-7, with unresolved D. Trimming pared 3 bases from V and 4 bases from J, leaving 4 bases between. The CDR3 covers 11 residues. Germline loops: CDR1 MNHNS, CDR2 SASEGT.

The rearrangement uses TRBV27 and TRBJ1-5; D uncertain. This CDR3 is built from 15 residues. Trimming stripped 5 bases from V and 0 bases from J, with 11 bases between. Germline CDR1 is MNHEY and CDR2 is SMNVEV (reference sequence). CDR3 in amino acids: CASSLQSYSNQPQHF. The CDR3 DNA is TGTGCCAGCAGTCTACAGTCCTATAGCAATCAGCCCCAGCATTTT.

This clone was counted once. The rearrangement joins TRBV2 to TRBJ1-1; D gene ambiguous. Trimming removed 6 bases from V and 0 bases from J, with 8 bases in between. CDR1 is SNHLY and CDR2 is FYNNEI in the germline V gene. The CDR3 spans 13 residues. CDR3 sequence: CASRFRVNTEAFF. For the CDR3, the DNA is TGTGCCAGCAGATTTCGGGTGAACACTGAAGCTTTCTTT.